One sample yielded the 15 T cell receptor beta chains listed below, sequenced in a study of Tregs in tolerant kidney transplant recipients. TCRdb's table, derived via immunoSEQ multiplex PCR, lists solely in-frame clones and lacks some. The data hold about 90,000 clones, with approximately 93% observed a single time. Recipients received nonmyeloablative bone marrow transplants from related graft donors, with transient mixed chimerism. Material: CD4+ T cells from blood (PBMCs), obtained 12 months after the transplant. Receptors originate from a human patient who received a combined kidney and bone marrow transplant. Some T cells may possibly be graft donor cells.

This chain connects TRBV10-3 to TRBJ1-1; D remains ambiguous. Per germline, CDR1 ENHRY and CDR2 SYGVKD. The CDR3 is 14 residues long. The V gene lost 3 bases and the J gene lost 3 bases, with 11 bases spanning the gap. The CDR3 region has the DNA TGTGCCATCAGTGAATCGGGGTTGGACACTGAAGCTTTCTTT. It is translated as CAISESGLDTEAFF.

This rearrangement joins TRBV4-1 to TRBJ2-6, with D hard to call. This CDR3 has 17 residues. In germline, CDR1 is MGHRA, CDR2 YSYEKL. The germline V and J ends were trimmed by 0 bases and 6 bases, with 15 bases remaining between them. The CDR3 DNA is TGCGCCAGCAGCCAAGAAGTCACCCCTAGAGCGGCCAACGTCCTGACTTTC. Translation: CASSQEVTPRAANVLTF.

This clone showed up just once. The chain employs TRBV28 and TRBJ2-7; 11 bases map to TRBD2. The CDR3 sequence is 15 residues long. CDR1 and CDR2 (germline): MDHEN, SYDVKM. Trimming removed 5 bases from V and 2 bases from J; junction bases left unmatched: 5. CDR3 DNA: TGTGCCAGCAGTCGGACTAGCGGGCAACCCTACGAGCAGTACTTC. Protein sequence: CASSRTSGQPYEQYF.

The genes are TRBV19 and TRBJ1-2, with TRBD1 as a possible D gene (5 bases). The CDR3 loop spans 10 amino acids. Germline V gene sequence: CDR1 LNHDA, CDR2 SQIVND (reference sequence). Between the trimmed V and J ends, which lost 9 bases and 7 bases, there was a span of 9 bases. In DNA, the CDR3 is TGTGCCAGCGGACAATTTGGCTACACCTTC. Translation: CASGQFGYTF.

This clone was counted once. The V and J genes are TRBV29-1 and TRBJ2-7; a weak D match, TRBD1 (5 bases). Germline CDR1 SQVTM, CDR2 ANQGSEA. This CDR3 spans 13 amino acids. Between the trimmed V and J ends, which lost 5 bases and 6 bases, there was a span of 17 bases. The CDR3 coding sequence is TGCAGCGTTCTAGGGCAGGGAATTGGCGAGCAGTACTTC. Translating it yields CSVLGQGIGEQYF.

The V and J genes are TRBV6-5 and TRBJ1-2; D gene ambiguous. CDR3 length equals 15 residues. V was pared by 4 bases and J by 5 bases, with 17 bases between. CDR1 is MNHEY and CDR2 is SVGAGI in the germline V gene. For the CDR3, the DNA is TGTGCCAGCAGTTCCCCCTTGGTGACACTTTATGGCTACACCTTC. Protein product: CASSSPLVTLYGYTF.

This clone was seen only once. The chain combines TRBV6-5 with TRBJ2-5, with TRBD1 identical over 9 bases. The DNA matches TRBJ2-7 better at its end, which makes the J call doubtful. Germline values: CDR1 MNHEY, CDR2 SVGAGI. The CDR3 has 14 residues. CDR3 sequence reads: CASSPGTGYYEQYF. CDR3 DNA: TGTGCCAGCAGCCCCGGGACAGGGTACTACGAGCAGTACTTC.

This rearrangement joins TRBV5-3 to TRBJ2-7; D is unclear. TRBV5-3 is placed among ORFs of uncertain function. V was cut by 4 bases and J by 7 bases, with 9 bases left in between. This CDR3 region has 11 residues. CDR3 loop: CARSRGREQYF. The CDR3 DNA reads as TGTGCCAGAAGCCGCGGCCGGGAGCAGTACTTC.

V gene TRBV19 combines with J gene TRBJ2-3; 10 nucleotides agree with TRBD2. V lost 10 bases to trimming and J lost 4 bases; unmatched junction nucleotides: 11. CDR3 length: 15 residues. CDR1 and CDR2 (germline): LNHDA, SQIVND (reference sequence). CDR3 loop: CATIKAGGRPDTQYF. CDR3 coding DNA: TGTGCCACAATCAAAGCGGGGGGGCGTCCAGATACGCAGTATTTT. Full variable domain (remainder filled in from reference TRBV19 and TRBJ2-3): DGGITQSPKYLFRKEGQNVTLSCEQNLNHDAMYWYRQDPGQGLRLIYYSQIVNDFQKGDIAEGYSVSREKKESFPLTVTSAQKNPTAFYLCATIKAGGRPDTQYFGPGTRLTVL.

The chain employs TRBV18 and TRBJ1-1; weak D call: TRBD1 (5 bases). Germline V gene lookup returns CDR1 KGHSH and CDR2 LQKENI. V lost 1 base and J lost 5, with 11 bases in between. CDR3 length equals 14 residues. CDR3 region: CASSPLWGGTEAFF. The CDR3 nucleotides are TGTGCCAGCTCACCACTATGGGGGGGAACTGAAGCTTTCTTT.

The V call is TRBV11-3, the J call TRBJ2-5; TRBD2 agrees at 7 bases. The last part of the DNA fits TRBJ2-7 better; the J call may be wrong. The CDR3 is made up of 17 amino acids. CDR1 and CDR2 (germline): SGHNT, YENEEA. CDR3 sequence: CASSLEVIGGLFDEQYF. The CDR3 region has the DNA TGTGCCAGCAGCTTAGAGGTTATCGGGGGGTTGTTCGACGAGCAGTACTTC.

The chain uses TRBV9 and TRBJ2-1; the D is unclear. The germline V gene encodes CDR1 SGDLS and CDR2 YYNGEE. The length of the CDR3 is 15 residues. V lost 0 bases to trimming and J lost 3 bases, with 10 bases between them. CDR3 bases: TGTGCCAGCAGCGTAGAGAGCACGGTCTACAATGAGCAGTTCTTC. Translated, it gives CASSVESTVYNEQFF.

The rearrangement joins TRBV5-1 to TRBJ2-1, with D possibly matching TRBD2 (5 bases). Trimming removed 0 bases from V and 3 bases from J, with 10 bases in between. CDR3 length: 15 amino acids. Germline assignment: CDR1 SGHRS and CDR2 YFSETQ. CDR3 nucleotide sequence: TGCGCCAGCAGCTTGGGATCCGGGGTCTACAATGAGCAGTTCTTC. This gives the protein CASSLGSGVYNEQFF.

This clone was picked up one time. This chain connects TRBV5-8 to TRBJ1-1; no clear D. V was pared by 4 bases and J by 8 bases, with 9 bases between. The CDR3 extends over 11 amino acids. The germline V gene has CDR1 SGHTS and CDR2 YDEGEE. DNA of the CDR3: TGTGCCAGCAGCGGTTTCAGGGAAGCTTTCTTT. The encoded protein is CASSGFREAFF.

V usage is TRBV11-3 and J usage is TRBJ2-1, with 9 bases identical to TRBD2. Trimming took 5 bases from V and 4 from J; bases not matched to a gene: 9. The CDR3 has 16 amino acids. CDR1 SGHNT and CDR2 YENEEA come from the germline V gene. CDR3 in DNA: TGTGCCAGCAGCCCCCATCTTAGCGGGGGATACAATGAGCAGTTCTTC. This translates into CASSPHLSGGYNEQFF.